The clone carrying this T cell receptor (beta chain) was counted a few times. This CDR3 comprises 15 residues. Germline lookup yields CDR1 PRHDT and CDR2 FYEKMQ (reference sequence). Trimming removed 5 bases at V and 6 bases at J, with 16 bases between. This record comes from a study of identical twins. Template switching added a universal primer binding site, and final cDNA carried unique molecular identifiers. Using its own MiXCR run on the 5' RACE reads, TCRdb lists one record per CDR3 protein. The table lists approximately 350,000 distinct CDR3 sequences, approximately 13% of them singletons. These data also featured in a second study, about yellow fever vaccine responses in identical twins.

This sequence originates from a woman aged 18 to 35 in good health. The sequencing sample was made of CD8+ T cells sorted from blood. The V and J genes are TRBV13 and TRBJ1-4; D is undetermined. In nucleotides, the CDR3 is TGTGCCAGCAGCCCCCTACCGGGCCAAGATGAAAAACTGTTTTTT. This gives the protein CASSPLPGQDEKLFF.